The clone carrying this TCR beta chain was observed a single time. Its specificity is not known. Second-dose intervals of approximately 4 or approximately 12 weeks were pooled. The sample is drawn from a study of T cell responses to AZD1222 COVID-19 vaccine. The table came from immunoSEQ multiplex PCR; TCRdb's copy has only in-frame clones and leaves some out. The repertoire holds roughly 140,000 clones, with 90% as singletons. Study-wide results and limits: Only six or seven AZD1222 recipients tested seropositive at baseline.

The source is an adult who received the AZD1222 COVID-19 vaccine. Material: peripheral blood, obtained 28 days after the second AZD1222 dose.

CDR3 bases: TGTGCCTGGAGTCCGGGGACAGGAACGAATTCACCCCTCCACTTT. This gives the protein CAWSPGTGTNSPLHF. The chain carries TRBV30 and TRBJ1-6; 8 positions agree with TRBD1. The CDR3 sequence is 15 residues long. V lost 2 bases, J lost 7 bases, and 7 bases stayed unmatched. Germline loops: CDR1 GTSNPN, CDR2 SVGIG (reference sequence).